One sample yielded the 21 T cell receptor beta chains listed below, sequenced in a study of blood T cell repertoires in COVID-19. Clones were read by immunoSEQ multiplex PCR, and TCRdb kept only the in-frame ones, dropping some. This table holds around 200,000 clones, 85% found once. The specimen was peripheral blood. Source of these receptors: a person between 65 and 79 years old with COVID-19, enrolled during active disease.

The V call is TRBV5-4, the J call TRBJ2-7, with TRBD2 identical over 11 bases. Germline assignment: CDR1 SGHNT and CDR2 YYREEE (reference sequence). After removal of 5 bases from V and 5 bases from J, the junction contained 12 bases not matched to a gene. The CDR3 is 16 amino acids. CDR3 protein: CASSPSTSGSINEQYF. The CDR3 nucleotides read TGTGCCAGCAGTCCGTCAACTAGCGGGAGCATAAACGAGCAGTACTTC. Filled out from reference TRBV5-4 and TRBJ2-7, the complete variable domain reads ETGVTQSPTHLIKTRGQQVTLRCSSQSGHNTVSWYQQALGQGPQFIFQYYREEENGRGNFPPRFSGLQFPNYSSELNVNALELDDSALYLCASSPSTSGSINEQYFGPGTRLTVT.

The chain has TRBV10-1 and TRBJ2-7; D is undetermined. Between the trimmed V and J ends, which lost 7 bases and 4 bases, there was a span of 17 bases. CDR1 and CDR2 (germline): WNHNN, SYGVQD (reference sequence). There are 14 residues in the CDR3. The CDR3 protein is CASIVRNPLYEQYF. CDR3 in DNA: TGCGCCAGCATTGTCAGGAACCCACTTTACGAGCAGTACTTC.

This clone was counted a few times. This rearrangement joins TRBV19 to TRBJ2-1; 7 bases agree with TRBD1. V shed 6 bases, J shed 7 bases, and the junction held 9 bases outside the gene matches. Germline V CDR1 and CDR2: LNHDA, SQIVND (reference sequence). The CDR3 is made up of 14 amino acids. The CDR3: CASSPHIRGNEQFF. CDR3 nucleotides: TGTGCCAGTAGCCCCCATATCAGGGGGAATGAGCAGTTCTTC.

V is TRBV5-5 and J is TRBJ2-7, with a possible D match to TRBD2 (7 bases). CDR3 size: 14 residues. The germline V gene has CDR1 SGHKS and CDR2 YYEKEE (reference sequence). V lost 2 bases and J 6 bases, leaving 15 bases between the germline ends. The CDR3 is CASSFVGGAGEQYF. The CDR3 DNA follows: TGTGCCAGCAGCTTCGTAGGGGGGGCCGGCGAGCAGTACTTC.

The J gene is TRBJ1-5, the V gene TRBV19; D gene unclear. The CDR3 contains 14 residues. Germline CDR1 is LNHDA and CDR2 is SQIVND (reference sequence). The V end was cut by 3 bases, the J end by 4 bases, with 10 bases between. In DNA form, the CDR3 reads TGTGCCAGTAGTATTATGGGCCCTAATCAGCCCCAGCATTTT. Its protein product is CASSIMGPNQPQHF.

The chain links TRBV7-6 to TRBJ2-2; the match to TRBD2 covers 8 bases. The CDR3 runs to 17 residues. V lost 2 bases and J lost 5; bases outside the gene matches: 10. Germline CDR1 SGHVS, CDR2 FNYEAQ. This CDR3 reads CASSLNLGAGATGELFF. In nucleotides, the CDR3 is TGTGCCAGCAGCTTAAATCTTGGAGCGGGAGCAACCGGGGAGCTGTTTTTT.

As DNA, the CDR3 is TGTGCCATCAGTGAGTCGGACATCACCGGGGAGCTGTTTTTT. Amino acid sequence: CAISESDITGELFF. The chain joins TRBV10-3 to TRBJ2-2; D perhaps matches TRBD1 (5 bases). With 0 bases removed from V and 4 bases from J, the gap between germline ends came to 6 bases. In germline, CDR1 is ENHRY, CDR2 SYGVKD. The CDR3 is made up of 14 amino acids.

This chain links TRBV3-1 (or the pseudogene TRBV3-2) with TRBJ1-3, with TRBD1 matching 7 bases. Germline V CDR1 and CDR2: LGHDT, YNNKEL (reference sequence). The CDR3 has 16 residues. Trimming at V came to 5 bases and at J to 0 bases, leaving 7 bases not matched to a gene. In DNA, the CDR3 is TGTGCCAGCAGCAAATTGACAGGGTACTCTGGAAACACCATATATTTT. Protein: CASSKLTGYSGNTIYF.

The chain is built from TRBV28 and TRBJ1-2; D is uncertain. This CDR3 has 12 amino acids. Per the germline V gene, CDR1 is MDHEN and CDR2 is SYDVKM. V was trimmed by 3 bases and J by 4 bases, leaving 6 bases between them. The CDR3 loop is CASSFQLYGYTF. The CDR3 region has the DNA TGTGCCAGCAGTTTCCAACTCTATGGCTACACCTTC.

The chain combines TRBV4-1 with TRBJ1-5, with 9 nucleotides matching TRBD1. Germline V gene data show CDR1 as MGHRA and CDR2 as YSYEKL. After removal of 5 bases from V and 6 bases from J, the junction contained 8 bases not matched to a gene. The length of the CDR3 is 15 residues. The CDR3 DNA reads TGCGCCAGCAGCTACACAGGGGGCAGTGGTCAGCCCCAGCATTTT. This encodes CASSYTGGSGQPQHF.

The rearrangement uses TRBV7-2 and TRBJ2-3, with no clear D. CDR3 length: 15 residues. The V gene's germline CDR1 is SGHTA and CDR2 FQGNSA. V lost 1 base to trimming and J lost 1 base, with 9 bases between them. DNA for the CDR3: TGTGCCAGCAGCTTAGTTGTGGGCCGCACAGATACGCAGTATTTT. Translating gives CASSLVVGRTDTQYF.

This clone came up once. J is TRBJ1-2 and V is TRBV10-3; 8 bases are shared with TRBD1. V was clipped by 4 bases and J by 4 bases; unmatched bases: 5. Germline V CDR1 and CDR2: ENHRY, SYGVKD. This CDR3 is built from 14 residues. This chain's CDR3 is CAISGTGKSYGYTF. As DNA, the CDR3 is TGTGCCATCAGTGGGACAGGGAAAAGCTATGGCTACACCTTC.

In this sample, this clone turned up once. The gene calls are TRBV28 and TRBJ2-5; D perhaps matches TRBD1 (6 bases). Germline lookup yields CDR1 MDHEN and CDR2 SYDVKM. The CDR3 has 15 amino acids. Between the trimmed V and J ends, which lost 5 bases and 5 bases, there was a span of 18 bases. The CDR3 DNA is TGTGCCAGCAGTCTTCCGGGCAGGGGCGCGGAGACCCAGTACTTC. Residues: CASSLPGRGAETQYF.

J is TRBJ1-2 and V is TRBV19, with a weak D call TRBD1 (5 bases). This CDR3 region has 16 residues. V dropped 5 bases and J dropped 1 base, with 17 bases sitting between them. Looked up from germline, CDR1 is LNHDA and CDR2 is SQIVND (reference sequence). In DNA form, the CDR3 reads TGTGCCAGTAGTTCCCCCGGGGGAAGCCGTAACTATGGCTACACCTTC. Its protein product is CASSSPGGSRNYGYTF. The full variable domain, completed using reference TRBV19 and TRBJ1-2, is DGGITQSPKYLFRKEGQNVTLSCEQNLNHDAMYWYRQDPGQGLRLIYYSQIVNDFQKGDIAEGYSVSREKKESFPLTVTSAQKNPTAFYLCASSSPGGSRNYGYTFGSGTRLTVV.

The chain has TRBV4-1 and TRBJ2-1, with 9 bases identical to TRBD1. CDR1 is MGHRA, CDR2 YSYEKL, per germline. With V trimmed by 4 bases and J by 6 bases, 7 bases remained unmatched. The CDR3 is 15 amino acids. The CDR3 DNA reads TGCGCCAGCAGCCCCAGGGGACAGGGACCCAATGAGCAGTTCTTC. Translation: CASSPRGQGPNEQFF.

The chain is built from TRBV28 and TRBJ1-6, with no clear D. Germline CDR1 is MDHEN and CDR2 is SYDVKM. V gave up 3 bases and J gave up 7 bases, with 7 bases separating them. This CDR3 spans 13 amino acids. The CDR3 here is CASSLVANSPLHF. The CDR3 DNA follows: TGTGCCAGCAGTTTGGTGGCAAATTCACCCCTCCACTTT.

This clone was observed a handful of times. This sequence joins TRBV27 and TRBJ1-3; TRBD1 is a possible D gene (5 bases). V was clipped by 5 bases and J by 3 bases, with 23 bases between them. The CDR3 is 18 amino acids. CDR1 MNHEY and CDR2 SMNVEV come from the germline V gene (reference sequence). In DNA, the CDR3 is TGTGCCAGCAGTCGGACACCGGGAGCCCAACCCGGTGGAAACACCATATATTTT. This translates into CASSRTPGAQPGGNTIYF.

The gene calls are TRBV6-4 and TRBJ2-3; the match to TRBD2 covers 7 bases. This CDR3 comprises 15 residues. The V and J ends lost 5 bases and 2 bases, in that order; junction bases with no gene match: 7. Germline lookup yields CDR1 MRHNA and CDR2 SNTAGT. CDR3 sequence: CASSPLAGITDTQYF. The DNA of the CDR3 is TGTGCCAGCAGTCCCTTAGCGGGTATCACAGATACGCAGTATTTT.

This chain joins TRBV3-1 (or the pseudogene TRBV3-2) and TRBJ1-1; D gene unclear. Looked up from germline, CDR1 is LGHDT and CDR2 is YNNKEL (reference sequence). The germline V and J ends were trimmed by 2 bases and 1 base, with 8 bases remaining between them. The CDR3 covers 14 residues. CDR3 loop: CASSQNAGNTEAFF. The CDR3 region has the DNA TGTGCCAGCAGCCAAAACGCAGGGAACACTGAAGCTTTCTTT.

The CDR3 DNA reads as TGCGCCAGCAGCCCTGGCGGTGTACTTACTAGCACAGATACGCAGTATTTT. It encodes CASSPGGVLTSTDTQYF. The rearrangement joins TRBV5-1 to TRBJ2-3; the D is unclear. Germline V lookup: CDR1 SGHRS, CDR2 YFSETQ. The CDR3 runs to 17 residues. V dropped 4 bases and J dropped 0 bases, with 18 bases sitting between them. Drawing the rest from reference TRBV5-1 and TRBJ2-3, the complete variable domain is KAGVTQTPRYLIKTRGQQVTLSCSPISGHRSVSWYQQTPGQGLQFLFEYFSETQRNKGNFPGRFSGRQFSNSRSEMNVSTLELGDSALYLCASSPGGVLTSTDTQYFGPGTRLTVL.

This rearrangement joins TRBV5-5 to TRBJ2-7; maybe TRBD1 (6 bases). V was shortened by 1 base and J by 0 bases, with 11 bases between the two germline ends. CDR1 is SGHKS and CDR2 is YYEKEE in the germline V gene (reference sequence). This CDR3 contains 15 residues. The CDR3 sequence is CASSLYRDSSYEQYF. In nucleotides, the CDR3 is TGTGCCAGCAGCTTGTACAGGGATAGCTCCTACGAGCAGTACTTC.